This T cell receptor (beta chain) was identified in a study of blood T cell repertoires in COVID-19. Study summary: The origin of the acute and convalescent COVID-19 samples was the United States, Italy and Spain. Sources were T cells, B-cell-depleted T cells, or PBMCs; the material itself was cDNA or gDNA.

Per the study methods: By means of reference gene primer amplification, nucleated cell counts were estimated. The repertoire was sequenced with immunoSEQ multiplex PCR; TCRdb's copy has only in-frame clones and lacks some. V and J calls and clone size are those listed in that table; D and trimming were worked out from the DNA. The sample lists around 65,000 clones; roughly 80% were seen once. This clone was detected once. The receptor's source is a man in his sixties with acute or convalescent COVID-19. Sequencing was done on a sample of peripheral blood.

The CDR3 DNA is TGTGCCACCGAAGATAGCTCCTATAATTCACCCCTCCACTTT. Residues: CATEDSSYNSPLHF. The genes are TRBV19 and TRBJ1-6, with no clear D. The germline V gene encodes CDR1 LNHDA and CDR2 SQIVND (reference sequence). This CDR3 region has 14 residues. Trimming shortened V by 10 bases and J by 0 bases, and 10 bases separated the two germline ends.